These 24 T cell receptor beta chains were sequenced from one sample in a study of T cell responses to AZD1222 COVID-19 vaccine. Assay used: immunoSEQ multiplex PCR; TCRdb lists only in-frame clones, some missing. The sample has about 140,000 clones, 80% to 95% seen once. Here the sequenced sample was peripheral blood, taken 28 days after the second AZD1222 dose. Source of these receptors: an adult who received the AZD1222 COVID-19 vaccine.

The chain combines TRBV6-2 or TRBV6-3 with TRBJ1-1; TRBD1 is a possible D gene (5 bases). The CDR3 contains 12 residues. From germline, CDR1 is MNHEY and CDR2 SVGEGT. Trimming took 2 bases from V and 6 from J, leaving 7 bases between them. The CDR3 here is CASSYAGAEAFF. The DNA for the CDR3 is TGTGCCAGCAGTTACGCGGGGGCTGAAGCTTTCTTT.

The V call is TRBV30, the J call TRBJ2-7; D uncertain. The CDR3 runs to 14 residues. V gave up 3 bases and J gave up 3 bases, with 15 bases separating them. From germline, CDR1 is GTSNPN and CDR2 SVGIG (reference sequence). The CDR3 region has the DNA TGTGCCTGGAGGCCCGCTGGTGGGAACTACGAGCAGTACTTC. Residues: CAWRPAGGNYEQYF.

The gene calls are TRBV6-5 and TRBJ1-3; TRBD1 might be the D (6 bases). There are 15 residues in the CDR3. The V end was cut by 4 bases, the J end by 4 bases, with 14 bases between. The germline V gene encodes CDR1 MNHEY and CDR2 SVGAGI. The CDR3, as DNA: TGTGCCAGCAGTTTTGGCAGGGGTTCCGGAAACACCATATATTTT. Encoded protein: CASSFGRGSGNTIYF.

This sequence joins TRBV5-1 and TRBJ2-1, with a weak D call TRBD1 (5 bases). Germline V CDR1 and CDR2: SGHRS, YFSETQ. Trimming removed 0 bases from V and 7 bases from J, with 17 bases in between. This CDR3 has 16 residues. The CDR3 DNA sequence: TGCGCCAGCAGCTTGGGCCCTATTAAGGGGATAAATGAGCAGTTCTTC. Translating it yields CASSLGPIKGINEQFF.

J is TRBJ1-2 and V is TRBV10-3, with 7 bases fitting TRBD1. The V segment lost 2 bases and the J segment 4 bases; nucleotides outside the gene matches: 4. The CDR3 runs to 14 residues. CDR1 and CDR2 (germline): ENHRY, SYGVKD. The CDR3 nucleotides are TGTGCCATCAGTGAGGCAGGGGGGATCTATGGCTACACCTTC. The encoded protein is CAISEAGGIYGYTF.

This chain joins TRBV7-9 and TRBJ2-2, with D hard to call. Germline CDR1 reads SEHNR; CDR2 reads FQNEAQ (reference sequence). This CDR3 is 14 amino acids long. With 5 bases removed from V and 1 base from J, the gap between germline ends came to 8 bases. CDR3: CASSPAGNTGELFF. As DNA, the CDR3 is TGTGCCAGCAGCCCTGCAGGGAACACCGGGGAGCTGTTTTTT.

The CDR3 region has the DNA TGTGCCAGCAGTTTACGTCGGCAGGCCAAAAACATTCAGTACTTC. Protein sequence: CASSLRRQAKNIQYF. J is TRBJ2-4 and V is TRBV28, with no clear D. Germline V gene sequence: CDR1 MDHEN, CDR2 SYDVKM. With 2 bases removed from V and 1 base from J, the gap between germline ends came to 9 bases. The CDR3 totals 15 residues.

The CDR3 reads CSVSGGDQNSPLHF. CDR3 sequence (DNA): TGCAGCGTCTCAGGGGGGGATCAAAATTCACCCCTCCACTTT. The chain links TRBV29-1 to TRBJ1-6; TRBD1 matches 7 bases. The junction had 9 bases not matched to a gene; V was cut back by 6 bases and J by 7 bases. In germline, CDR1 is SQVTM, CDR2 ANQGSEA. The CDR3 contains 14 residues.

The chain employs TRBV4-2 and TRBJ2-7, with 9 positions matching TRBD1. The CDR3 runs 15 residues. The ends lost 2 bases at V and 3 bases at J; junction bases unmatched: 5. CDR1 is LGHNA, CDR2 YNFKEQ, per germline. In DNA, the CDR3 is TGTGCCAGCAGCCAATCTACGGGACAGGGCTACGAGCAGTACTTC. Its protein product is CASSQSTGQGYEQYF.

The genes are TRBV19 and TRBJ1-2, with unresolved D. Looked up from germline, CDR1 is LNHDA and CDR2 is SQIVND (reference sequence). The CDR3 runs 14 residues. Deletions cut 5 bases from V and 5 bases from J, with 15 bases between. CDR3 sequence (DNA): TGTGCCAGTAGTCCCCGATTGGGGAATTATGGCTACACCTTC. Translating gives CASSPRLGNYGYTF.

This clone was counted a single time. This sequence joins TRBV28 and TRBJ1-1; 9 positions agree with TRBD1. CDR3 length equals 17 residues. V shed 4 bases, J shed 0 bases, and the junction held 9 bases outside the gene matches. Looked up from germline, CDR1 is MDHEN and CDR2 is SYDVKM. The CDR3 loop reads CASSSPDRGGMNTEAFF. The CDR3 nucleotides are TGTGCCAGCAGTTCCCCTGACAGGGGGGGGATGAACACTGAAGCTTTCTTT.

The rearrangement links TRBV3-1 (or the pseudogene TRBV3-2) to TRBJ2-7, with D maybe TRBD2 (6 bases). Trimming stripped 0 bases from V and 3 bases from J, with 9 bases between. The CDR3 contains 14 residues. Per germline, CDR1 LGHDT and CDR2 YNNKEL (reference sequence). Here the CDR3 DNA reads TGTGCCAGCAGCCAAGAGCGGGACGGCTACGAGCAGTACTTC. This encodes CASSQERDGYEQYF.

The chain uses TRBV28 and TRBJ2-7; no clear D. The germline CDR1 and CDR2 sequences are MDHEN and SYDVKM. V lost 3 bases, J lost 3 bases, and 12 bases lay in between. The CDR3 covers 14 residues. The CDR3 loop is CASSFLQENYEQYF. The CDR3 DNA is TGTGCCAGCAGTTTTCTTCAGGAGAACTACGAGCAGTACTTC.

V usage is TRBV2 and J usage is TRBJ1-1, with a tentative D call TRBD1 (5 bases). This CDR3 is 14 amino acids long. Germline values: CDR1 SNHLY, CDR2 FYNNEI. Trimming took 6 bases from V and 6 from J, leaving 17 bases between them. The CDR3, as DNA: TGTGCCAGCAGCGCGATGCGCAGGGAGGCTGAAGCTTTCTTT. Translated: CASSAMRREAEAFF. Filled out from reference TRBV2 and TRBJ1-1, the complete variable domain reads EPEVTQTPSHQVTQMGQEVILRCVPISNHLYFYWYRQILGQKVEFLVSFYNNEISEKSEIFDDQFSVERPDGSNFTLKIRSTKLEDSAMYFCASSAMRREAEAFFGQGTRLTVV.

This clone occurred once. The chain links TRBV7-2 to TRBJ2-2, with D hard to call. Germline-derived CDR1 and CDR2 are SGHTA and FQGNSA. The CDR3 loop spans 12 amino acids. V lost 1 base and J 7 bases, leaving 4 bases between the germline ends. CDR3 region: CASSLEIGELFF. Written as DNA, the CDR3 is TGTGCCAGCAGCTTAGAGATCGGGGAGCTGTTTTTT.

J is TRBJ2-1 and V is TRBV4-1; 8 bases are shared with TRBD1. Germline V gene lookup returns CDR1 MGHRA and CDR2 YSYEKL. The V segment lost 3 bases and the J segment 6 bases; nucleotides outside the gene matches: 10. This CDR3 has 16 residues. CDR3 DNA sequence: TGCGCCAGCAGCCAGGCCGACAGGGGAGCAGGCAATGAGCAGTTCTTC. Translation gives CASSQADRGAGNEQFF.

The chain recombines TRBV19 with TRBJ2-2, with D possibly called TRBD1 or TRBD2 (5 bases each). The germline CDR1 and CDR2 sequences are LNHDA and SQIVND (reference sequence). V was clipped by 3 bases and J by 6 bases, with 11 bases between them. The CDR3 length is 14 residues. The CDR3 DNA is TGTGCCAGTAGTATCCGGGACCTCCCCGGGGAGCTGTTTTTT. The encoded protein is CASSIRDLPGELFF.

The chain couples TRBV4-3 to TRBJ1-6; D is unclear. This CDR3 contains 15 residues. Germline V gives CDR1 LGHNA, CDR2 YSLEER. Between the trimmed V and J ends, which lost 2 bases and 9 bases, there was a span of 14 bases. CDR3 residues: CASSQSAGGFSPLHF. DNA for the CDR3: TGCGCCAGCAGCCAATCCGCAGGAGGGTTTTCACCCCTCCACTTT.

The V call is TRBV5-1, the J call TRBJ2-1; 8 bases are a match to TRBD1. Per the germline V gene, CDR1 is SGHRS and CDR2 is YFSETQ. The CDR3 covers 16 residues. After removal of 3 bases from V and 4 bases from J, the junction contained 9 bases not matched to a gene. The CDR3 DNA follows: TGCGCCAGCAGCTGGGGGGACAGGAGACTATACAATGAGCAGTTCTTC. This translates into CASSWGDRRLYNEQFF.

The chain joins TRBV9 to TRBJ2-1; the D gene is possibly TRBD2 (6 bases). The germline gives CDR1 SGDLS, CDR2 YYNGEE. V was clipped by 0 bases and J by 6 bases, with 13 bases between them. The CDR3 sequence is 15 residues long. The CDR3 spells CASSVGGRESNEQFF. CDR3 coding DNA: TGTGCCAGCAGCGTAGGGGGTCGGGAGTCCAATGAGCAGTTCTTC.

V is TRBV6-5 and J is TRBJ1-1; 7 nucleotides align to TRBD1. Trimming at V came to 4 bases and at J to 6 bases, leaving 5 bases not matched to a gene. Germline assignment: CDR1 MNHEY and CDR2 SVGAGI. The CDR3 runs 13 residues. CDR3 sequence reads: CASSFPGGAEAFF. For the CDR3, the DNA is TGTGCCAGCAGTTTCCCAGGGGGGGCTGAAGCTTTCTTT.

The CDR3 coding sequence is TGTGCCAGCAGTTTAGGGGCCCCCCCCACAGATACGCAGTATTTT. Encoded protein: CASSLGAPPTDTQYF. This chain joins TRBV28 and TRBJ2-3, with D perhaps TRBD1 (5 bases). V gave up 2 bases and J gave up 2 bases, with 11 bases separating them. CDR1 is MDHEN, CDR2 SYDVKM, per germline. The CDR3 consists of 15 residues.

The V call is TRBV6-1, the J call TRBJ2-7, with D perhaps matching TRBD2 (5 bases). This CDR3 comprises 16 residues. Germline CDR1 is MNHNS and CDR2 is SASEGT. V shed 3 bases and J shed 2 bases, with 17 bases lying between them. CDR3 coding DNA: TGTGCCAGCAGTGACTTGGTCGGGATATCAGCCTACGAGCAGTACTTC. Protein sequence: CASSDLVGISAYEQYF.

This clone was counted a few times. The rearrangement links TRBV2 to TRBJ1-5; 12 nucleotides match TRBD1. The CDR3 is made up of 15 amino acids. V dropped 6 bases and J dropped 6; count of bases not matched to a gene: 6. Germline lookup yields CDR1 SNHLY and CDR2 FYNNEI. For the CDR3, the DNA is TGTGCCAGCAGCGCCGGGACAGGGGGCGGTCAGCCCCAGCATTTT. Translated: CASSAGTGGGQPQHF.